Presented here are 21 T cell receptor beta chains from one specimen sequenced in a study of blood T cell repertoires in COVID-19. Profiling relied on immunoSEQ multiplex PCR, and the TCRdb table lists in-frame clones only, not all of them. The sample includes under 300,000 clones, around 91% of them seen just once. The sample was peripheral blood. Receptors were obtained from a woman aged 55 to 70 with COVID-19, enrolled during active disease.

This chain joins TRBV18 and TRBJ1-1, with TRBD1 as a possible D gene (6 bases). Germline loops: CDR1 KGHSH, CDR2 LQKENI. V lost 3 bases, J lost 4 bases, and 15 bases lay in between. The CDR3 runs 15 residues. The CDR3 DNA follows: TGTGCCAGCTCACCCGGGACACCGGATGCCACTGAAGCTTTCTTT. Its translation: CASSPGTPDATEAFF. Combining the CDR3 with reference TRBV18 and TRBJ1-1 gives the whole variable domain NAGVMQNPRHLVRRRGQEARLRCSPMKGHSHVYWYRQLPEEGLKFMVYLQKENIIDESGMPKERFSAEFPKEGPSILRIQQVVRGDSAAYFCASSPGTPDATEAFFGQGTRLTVV.

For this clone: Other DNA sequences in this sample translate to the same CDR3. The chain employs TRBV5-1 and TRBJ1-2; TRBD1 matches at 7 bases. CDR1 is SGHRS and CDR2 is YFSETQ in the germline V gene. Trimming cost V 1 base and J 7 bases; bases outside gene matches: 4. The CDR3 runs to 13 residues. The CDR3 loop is CASSLSQGFGYTF. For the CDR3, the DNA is TGCGCCAGCAGCTTGTCACAGGGGTTTGGCTACACCTTC.

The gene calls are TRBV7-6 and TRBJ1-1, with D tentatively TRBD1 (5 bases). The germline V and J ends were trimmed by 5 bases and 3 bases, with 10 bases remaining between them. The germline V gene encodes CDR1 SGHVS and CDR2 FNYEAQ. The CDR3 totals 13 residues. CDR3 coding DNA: TGTGCCAGCAGCCGGGGGGAGGACACTGAAGCTTTCTTT. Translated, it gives CASSRGEDTEAFF.

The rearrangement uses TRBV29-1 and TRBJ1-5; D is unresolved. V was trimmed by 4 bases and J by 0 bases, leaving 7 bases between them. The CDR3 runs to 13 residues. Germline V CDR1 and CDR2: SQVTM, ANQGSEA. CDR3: CSVGANSNQPQHF. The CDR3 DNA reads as TGCAGCGTTGGTGCTAATAGCAATCAGCCCCAGCATTTT.

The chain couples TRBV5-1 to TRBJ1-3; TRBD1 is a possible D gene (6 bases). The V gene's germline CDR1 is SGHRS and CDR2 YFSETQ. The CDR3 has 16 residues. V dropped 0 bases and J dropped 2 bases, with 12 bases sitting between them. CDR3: CASSLAGGATGNTIYF. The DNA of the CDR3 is TGCGCCAGCAGCTTGGCCGGGGGGGCGACTGGAAACACCATATATTTT.

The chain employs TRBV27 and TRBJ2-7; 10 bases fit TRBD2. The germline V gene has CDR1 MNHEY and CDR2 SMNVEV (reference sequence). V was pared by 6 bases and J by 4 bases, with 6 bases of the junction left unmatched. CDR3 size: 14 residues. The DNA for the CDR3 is TGTGCCAGCAGCCTTAGCGGGGGGCCTTACGAGCAGTACTTC. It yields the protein CASSLSGGPYEQYF.

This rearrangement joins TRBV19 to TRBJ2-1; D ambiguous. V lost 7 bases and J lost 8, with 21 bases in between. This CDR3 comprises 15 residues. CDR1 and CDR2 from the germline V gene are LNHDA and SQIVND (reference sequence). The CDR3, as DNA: TGTGCCAGTACCCCATTCGCGGCCCTTGGCCATGAGCAGTTCTTC. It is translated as CASTPFAALGHEQFF.

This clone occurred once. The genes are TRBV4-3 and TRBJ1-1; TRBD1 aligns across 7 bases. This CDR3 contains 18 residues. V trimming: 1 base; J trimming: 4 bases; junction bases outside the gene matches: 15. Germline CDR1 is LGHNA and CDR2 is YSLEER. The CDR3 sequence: CASSQGFGQGGDGTEAFF. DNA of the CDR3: TGCGCCAGCAGCCAAGGTTTTGGGCAGGGGGGCGATGGCACTGAAGCTTTCTTT.

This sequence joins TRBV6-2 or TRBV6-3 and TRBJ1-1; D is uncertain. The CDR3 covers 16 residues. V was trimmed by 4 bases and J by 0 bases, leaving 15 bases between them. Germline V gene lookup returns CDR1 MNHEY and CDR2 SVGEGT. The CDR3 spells CASSWSRITLNTEAFF. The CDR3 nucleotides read TGTGCCAGCAGTTGGAGCCGTATTACACTGAACACTGAAGCTTTCTTT.

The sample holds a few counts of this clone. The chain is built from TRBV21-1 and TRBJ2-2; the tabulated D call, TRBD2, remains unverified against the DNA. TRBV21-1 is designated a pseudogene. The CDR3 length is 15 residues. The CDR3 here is CASSSPPRGAGELFF. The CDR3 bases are TGTGCCAGCAGCTCCCCCCCGCGGGGGGCCGGGGAGCTGTTTTTT.

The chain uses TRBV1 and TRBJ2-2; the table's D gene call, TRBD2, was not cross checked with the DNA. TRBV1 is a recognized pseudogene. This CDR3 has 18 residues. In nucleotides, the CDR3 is TGCACCAGCAGACGAGCGACTCTAGCGGGGGAGAGCACCGGGGAGCTGTTTTTT. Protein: CTSRRATLAGESTGELFF.

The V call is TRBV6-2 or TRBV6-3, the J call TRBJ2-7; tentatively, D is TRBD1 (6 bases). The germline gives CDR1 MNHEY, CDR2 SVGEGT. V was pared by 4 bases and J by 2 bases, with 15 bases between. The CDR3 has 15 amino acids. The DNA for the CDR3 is TGTGCCAGCAGTTCCTTGGACAGCCCAACCTACGAGCAGTACTTC. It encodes CASSSLDSPTYEQYF.

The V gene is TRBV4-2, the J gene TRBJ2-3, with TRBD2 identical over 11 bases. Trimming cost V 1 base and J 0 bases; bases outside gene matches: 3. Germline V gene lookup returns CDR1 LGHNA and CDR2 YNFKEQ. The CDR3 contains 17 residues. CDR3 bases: TGTGCCAGCAGCCAAGTTGTAGCGGGGGGGAGCACAGATACGCAGTATTTT. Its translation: CASSQVVAGGSTDTQYF.

The CDR3 loop is CASSLGGQTYEQYF. The CDR3 bases are TGTGCCAGCAGCTTAGGGGGGCAGACCTACGAGCAGTACTTC. The rearrangement uses TRBV11-3 and TRBJ2-7; maybe TRBD1 (6 bases). The CDR3 has 14 amino acids. V was clipped by 1 base and J by 2 bases, with 9 bases between them. Germline V gene data show CDR1 as SGHNT and CDR2 as YENEEA.

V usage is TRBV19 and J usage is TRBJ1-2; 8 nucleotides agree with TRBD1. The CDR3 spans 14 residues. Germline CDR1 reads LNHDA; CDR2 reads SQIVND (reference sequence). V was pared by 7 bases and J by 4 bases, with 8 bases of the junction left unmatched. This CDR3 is CASKIGQGGYGYTF. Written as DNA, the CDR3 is TGTGCCAGTAAGATCGGACAGGGCGGCTATGGCTACACCTTC.

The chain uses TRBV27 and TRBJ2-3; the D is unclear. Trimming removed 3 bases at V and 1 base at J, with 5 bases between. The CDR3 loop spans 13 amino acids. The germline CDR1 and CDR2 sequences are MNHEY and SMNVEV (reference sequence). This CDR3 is CASSFRGTDTQYF. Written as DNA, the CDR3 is TGTGCCAGCAGTTTTCGGGGCACAGATACGCAGTATTTT.

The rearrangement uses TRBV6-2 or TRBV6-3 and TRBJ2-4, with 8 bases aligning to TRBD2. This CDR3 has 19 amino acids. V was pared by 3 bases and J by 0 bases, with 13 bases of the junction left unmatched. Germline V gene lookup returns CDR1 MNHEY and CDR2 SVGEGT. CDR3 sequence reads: CASSYAHPGLEIAKNIQYF. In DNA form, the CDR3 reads TGTGCCAGCAGTTATGCACACCCGGGACTAGAGATAGCCAAAAACATTCAGTACTTC.

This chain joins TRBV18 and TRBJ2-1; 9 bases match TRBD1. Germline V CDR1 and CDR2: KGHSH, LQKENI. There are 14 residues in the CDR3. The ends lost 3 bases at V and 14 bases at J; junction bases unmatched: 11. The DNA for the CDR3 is TGTGCCAGCTCACCGAACTCCGACAGGGGGAGGAAGTTCTTC. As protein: CASSPNSDRGRKFF.

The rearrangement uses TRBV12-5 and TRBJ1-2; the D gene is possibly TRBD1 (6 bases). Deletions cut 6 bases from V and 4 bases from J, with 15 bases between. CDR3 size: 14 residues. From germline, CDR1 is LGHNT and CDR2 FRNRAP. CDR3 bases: TGTGCTAGTGGCCGAAGCAGGGGAATCTATGGCTACACCTTC. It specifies CASGRSRGIYGYTF.

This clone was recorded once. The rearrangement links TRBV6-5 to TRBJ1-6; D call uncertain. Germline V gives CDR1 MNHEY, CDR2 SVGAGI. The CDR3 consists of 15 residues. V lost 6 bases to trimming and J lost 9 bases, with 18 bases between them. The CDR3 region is CASRLSGSFVSPLHF. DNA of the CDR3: TGTGCCAGCAGACTTTCGGGGTCCTTCGTTTCACCCCTCCACTTT.

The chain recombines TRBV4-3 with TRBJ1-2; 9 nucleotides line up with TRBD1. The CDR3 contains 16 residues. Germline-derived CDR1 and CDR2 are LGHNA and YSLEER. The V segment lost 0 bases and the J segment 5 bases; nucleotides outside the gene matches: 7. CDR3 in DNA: TGCGCCAGCAGCCAAGAGGGGCGACAGGGGGTTTATGGCTACACCTTC. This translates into CASSQEGRQGVYGYTF.